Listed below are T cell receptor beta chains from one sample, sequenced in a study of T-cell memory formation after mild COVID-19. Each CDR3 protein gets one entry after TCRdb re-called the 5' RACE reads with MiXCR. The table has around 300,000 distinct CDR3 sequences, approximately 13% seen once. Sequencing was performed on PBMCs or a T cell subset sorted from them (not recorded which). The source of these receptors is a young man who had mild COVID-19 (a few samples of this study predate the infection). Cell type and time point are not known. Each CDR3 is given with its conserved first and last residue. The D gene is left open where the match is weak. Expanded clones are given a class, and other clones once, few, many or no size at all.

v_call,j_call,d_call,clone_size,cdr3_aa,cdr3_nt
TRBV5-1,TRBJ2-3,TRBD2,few,CASSGRLAGVDTQYF,TGCGCCAGCAGCGGGAGACTAGCGGGAGTAGATACGCAGTATTTT
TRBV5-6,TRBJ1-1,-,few,CASSLSRQSTEAFF,TGTGCCAGCAGCTTGAGTCGTCAGAGCACTGAAGCTTTCTTT
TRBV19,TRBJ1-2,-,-,CASSGEDYGYTF,TGTGCCAGCTCGGGGGAAGACTATGGCTACACCTTC
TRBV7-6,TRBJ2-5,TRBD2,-,CASSSTGGDQETQYF,TGTGCCAGCAGCAGTACCGGGGGGGACCAAGAGACCCAGTACTTC
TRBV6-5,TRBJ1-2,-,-,CASSPTPYSTTNYGYTF,TGTGCCAGCAGTCCGACACCCTACAGCACAACTAACTATGGCTACACCTTC
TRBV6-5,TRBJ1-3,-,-,CASSFNRQLSGNTIYF,TGTGCCAGCAGTTTCAATCGACAGCTCTCTGGAAACACCATATATTTT
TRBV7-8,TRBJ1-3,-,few,CASSLGDRTSGNTIYF,TGTGCCAGCAGCCTAGGGGATAGGACCTCTGGAAACACCATATATTTT
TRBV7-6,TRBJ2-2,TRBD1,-,CASSSPQGAPNTGELFF,TGTGCCAGCAGCTCCCCCCAGGGGGCCCCGAACACCGGGGAGCTGTTTTTT
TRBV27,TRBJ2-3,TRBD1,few,CASRGQGAIIRNTDTQYF,TGTGCCAGCAGGGGACAGGGGGCGATTATTAGGAACACAGATACGCAGTATTTT
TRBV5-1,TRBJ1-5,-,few,CASSPDFNQPQHF,TGCGCCAGCAGCCCGGACTTCAATCAGCCCCAGCATTTT
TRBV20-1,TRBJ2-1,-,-,CSARSPSGQIQYEQFF,TGCAGTGCTAGATCCCCCTCGGGACAAATTCAGTATGAGCAGTTCTTC
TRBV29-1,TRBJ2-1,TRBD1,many,CSVLQGILGNEQFF,TGCAGCGTACTACAGGGGATCCTAGGGAATGAGCAGTTCTTC
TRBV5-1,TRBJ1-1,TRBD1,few,CASSPPRQGANEAFF,TGCGCCAGCAGCCCTCCTAGACAGGGAGCCAATGAAGCTTTCTTT
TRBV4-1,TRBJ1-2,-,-,CASSQVGLSGWAYTF,TGCGCCAGCAGCCAAGTGGGGCTATCAGGGTGGGCCTACACCTTC
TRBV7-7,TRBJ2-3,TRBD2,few,CASSPRAGLAGDTQYF,TGTGCCAGCAGCCCCCGCGCCGGACTAGCGGGAGATACGCAGTATTTT
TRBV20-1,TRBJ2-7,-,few,CSARAGIDEQYF,TGCAGTGCTAGAGCAGGGATTGACGAGCAGTACTTC
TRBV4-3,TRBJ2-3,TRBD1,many,CASSPGQGSTDTQYF,TGCGCCAGCAGCCCCGGACAGGGGAGTACAGATACGCAGTATTTT
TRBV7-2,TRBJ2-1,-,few,CASSSNRVIGEQFF,TGTGCCAGCAGCTCGAACAGGGTAATTGGGGAGCAGTTCTTC
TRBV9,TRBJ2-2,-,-,CASSVDPRGNTGELFF,TGTGCCAGCAGCGTAGATCCGCGGGGGAACACCGGGGAGCTGTTTTTT
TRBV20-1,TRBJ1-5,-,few,CSASPPEGRNQPQHF,TGCAGTGCTTCGCCTCCGGAAGGACGCAATCAGCCCCAGCATTTT
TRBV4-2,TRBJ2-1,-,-,CASSQVGGVPYNEQFF,TGTGCCAGCAGCCAAGTGGGCGGGGTGCCTTACAATGAGCAGTTCTTC
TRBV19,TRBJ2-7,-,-,CASSIVRGGSFEQYF,TGTGCCAGTAGTATTGTCCGAGGGGGATCCTTCGAGCAGTACTTC
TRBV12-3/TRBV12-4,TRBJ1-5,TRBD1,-,CASCFRGQNNQPQHF,TGTGCCAGCTGTTTTCGGGGACAGAACAATCAGCCCCAGCATTTT
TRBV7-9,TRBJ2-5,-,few,CASSTHLKGGETQYF,TGTGCCAGCAGCACGCACCTGAAGGGCGGAGAGACCCAGTACTTC